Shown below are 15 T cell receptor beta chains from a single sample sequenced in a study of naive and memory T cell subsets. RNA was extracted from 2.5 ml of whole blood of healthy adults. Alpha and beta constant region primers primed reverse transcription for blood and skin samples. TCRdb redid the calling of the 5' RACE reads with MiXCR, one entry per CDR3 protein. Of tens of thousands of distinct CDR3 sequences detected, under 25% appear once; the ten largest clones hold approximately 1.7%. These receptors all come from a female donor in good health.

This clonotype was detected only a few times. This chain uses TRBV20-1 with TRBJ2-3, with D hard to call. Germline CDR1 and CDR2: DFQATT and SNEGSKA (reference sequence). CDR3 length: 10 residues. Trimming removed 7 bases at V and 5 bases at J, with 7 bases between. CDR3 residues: CSVVVDTQYF. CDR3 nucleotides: TGCAGTGTAGTAGTAGATACGCAGTATTTT.

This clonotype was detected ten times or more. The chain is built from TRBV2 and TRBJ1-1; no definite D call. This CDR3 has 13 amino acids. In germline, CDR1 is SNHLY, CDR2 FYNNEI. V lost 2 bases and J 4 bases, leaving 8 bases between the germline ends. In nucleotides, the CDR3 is TGTGCCAGCAGTGAATCCCCGGGCACTGAAGCTTTCTTT. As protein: CASSESPGTEAFF. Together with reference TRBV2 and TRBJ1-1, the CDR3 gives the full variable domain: EPEVTQTPSHQVTQMGQEVILRCVPISNHLYFYWYRQILGQKVEFLVSFYNNEISEKSEIFDDQFSVERPDGSNFTLKIRSTKLEDSAMYFCASSESPGTEAFFGQGTRLTVV.

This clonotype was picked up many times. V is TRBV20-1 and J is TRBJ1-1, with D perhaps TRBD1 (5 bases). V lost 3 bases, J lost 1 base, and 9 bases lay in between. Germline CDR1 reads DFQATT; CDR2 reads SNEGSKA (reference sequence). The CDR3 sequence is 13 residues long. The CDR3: CSARVGQNTEAFF. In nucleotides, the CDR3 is TGCAGTGCTAGGGTCGGACAGAACACTGAAGCTTTCTTT.

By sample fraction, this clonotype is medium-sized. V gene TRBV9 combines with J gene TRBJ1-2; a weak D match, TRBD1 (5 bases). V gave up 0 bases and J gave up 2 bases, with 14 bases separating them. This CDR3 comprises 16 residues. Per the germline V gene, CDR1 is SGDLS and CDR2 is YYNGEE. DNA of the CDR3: TGTGCCAGCAGCGTAGCCCCGGTCGGGGCGAACTATGGCTACACCTTC. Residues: CASSVAPVGANYGYTF. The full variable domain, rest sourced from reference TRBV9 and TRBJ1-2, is DSGVTQTPKHLITATGQRVTLRCSPRSGDLSVYWYQQSLDQGLQFLIQYYNGEERAKGNILERFSAQQFPDLHSELNLSSLELGDSALYFCASSVAPVGANYGYTFGSGTRLTVV.

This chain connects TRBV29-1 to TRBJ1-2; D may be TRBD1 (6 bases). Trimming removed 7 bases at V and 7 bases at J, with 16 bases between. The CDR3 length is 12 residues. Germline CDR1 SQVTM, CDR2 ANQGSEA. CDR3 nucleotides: TGCAGCGCCCTAGGGGGGGCGTCTGGCTACACCTTC. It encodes CSALGGASGYTF. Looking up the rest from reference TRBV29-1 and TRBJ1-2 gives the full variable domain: SAVISQKPSRDICQRGTSLTIQCQVDSQVTMMFWYRQQPGQSLTLIATANQGSEATYESGFVIDKFPISRPNLTFSTLTVSNMSPEDSSIYLCSALGGASGYTFGSGTRLTVV.

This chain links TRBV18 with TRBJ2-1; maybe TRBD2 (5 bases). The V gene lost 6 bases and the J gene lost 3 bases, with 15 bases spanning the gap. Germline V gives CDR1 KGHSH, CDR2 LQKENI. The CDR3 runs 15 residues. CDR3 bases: TGTGCCAGCTCCCCGACGGCTGCGGGCTACAATGAGCAGTTCTTC. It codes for CASSPTAAGYNEQFF.

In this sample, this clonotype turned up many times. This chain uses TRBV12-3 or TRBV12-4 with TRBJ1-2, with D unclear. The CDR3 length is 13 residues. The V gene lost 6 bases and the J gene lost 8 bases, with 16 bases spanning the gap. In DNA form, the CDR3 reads TGTGCCAGCAGCTGGGGTCTAGGATACGGCTACACCTTC. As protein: CASSWGLGYGYTF.

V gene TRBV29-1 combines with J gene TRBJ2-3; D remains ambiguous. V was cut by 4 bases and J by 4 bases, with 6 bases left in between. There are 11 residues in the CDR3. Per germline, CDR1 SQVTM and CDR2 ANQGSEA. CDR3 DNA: TGCAGCGTTGCTGCCCCAGATACGCAGTATTTT. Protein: CSVAAPDTQYF.

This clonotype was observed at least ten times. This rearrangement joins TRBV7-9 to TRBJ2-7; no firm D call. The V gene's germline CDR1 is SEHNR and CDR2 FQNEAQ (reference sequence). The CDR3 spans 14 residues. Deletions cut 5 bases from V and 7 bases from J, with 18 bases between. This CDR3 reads CASSPLLGSLEQYF. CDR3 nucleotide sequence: TGTGCCAGCAGCCCCCTTTTAGGGTCCCTGGAGCAGTACTTC. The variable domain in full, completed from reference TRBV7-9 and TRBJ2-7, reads DTGVSQNPRHKITKRGQNVTFRCDPISEHNRLYWYRQTLGQGPEFLTYFQNEAQLEKSRLLSDRFSAERPKGSFSTLEIQRTEQGDSAMYLCASSPLLGSLEQYFGPGTRLTVT.

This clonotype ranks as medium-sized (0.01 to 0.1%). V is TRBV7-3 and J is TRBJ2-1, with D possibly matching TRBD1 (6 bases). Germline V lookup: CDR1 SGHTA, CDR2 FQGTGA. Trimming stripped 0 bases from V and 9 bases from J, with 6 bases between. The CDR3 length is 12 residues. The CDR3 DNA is TGTGCCAGCAGCTTAACCAGGGGTGAGCAGTTCTTC. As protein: CASSLTRGEQFF.

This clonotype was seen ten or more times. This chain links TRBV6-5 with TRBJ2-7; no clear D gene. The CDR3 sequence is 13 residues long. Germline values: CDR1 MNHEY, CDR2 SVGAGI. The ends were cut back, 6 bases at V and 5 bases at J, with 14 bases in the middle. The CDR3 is CASRDGRLHEQYF. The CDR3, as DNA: TGTGCCAGCAGGGACGGACGATTGCACGAGCAGTACTTC.

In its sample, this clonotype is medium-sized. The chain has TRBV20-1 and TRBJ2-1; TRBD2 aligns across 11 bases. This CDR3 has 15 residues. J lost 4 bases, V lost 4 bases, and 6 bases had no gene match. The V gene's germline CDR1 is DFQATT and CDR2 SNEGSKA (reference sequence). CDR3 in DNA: TGCAGTGCTACCGAGCTAGCGGGAGGTTACAATGAGCAGTTCTTC. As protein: CSATELAGGYNEQFF.

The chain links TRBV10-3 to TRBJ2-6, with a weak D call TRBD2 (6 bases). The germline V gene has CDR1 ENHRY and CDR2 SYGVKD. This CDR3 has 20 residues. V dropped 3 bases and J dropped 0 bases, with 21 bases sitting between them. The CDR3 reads CAISDPPGLAKSSGANVLTF. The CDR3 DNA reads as TGTGCCATCAGTGACCCCCCAGGGCTAGCGAAGAGCTCTGGGGCCAACGTCCTGACTTTC.

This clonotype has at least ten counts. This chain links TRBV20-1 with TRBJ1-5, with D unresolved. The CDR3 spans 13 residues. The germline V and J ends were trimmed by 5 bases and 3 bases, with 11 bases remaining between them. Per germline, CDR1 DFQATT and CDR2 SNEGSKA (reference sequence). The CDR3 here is CSAETYYNQPQHF. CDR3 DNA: TGCAGTGCTGAGACCTACTACAATCAGCCCCAGCATTTT.

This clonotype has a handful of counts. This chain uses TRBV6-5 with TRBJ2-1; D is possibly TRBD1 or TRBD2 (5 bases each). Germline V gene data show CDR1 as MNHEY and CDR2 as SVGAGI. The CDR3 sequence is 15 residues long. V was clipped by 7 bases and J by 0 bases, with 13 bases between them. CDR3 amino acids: CASTFSGHSYNEQFF. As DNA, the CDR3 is TGTGCCAGCACTTTCTCGGGGCACTCCTACAATGAGCAGTTCTTC.